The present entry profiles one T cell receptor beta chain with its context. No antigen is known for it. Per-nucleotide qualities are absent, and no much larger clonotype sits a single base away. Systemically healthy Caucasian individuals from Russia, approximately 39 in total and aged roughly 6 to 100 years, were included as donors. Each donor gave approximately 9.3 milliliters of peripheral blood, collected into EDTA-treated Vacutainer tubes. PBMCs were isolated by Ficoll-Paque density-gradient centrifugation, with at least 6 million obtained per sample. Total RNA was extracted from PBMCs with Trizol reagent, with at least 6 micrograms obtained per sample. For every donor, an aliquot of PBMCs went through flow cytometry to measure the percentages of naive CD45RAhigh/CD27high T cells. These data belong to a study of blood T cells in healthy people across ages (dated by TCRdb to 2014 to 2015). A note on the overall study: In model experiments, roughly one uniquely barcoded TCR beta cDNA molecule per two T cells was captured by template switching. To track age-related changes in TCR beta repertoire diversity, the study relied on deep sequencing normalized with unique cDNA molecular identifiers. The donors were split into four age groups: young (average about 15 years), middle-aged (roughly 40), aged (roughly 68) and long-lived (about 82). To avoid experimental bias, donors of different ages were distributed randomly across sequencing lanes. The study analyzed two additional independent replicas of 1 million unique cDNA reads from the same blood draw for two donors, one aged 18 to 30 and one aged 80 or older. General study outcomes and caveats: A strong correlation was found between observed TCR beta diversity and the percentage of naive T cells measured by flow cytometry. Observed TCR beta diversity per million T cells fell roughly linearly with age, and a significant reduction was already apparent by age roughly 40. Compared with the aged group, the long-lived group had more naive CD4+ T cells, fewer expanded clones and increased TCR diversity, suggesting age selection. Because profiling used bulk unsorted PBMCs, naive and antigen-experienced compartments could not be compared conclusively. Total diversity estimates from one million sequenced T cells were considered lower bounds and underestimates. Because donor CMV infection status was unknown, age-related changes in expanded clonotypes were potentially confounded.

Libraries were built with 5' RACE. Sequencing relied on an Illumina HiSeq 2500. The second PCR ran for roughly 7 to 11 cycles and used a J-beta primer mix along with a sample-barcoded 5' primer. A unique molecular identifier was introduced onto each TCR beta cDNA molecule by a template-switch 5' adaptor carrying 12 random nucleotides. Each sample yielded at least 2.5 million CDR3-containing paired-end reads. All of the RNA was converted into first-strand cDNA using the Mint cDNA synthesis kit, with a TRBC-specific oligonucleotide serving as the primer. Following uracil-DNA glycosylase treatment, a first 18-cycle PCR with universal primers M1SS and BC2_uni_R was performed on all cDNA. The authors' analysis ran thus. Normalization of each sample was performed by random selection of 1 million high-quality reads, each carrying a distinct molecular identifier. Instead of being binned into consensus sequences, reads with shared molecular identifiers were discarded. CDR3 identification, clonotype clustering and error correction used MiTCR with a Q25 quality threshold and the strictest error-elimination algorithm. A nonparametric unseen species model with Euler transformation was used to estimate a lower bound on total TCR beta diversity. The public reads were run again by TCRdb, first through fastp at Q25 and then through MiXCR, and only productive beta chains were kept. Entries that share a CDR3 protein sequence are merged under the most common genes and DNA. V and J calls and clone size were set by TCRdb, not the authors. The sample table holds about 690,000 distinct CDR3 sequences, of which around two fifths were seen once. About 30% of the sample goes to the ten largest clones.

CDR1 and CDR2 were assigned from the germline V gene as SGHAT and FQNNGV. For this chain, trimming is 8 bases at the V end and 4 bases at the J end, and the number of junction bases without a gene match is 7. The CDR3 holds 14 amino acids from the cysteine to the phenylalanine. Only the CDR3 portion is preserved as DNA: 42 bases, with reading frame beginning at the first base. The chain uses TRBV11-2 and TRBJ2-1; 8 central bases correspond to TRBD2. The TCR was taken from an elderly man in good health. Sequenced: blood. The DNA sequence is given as TGTGCCAGCGAAAGCGGGGGAGCTTACAATGAGCAGTTCTTC. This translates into CASESGGAYNEQFF.